One sample yielded the 29 T cell receptor beta chains listed below, sequenced in a study of blood T cell repertoires in COVID-19. Here immunoSEQ multiplex PCR was the method, and the copy in TCRdb shows in-frame clones only, minus some. The sample has roughly 280,000 clones, 91% seen once. The sequenced sample was PBMCs or T cells enriched from blood (not recorded which). The receptors were gathered from a man aged 35 to 55 who had been exposed to COVID-19.

The rearrangement links TRBV6-2 or TRBV6-3 to TRBJ2-2; D uncertain. CDR3 size: 14 residues. The ends were cut back, 0 bases at V and 6 bases at J, with 8 bases in the middle. Germline CDR1 and CDR2: MNHEY and SVGEGT. The CDR3 reads CASSYSNSPGELFF. The CDR3 DNA sequence: TGTGCCAGCAGTTACTCGAATAGCCCCGGGGAGCTGTTTTTT.

This rearrangement joins TRBV25-1 to TRBJ2-7; D is unresolved. The CDR3 has 14 amino acids. Deletions cut 2 bases from V and 0 bases from J, with 8 bases between. The germline gives CDR1 MGHDK, CDR2 SYGVNS. Here the CDR3 reads CASSEEIYSYEQYF. The DNA for the CDR3 is TGTGCCAGCAGTGAAGAAATCTACTCCTACGAGCAGTACTTC.

V usage is TRBV24-1 and J usage is TRBJ2-1; D perhaps matches TRBD2 (6 bases). The CDR3 runs to 15 residues. The ends were cut back, 4 bases at V and 9 bases at J, with 18 bases in the middle. Germline CDR1 reads KGHDR; CDR2 reads SFDVKD. The CDR3 sequence: CATSDRRLDPSEQFF. In nucleotides, the CDR3 is TGTGCCACCAGTGACCGGCGACTAGATCCGTCTGAGCAGTTCTTC.

This chain uses TRBV19 with TRBJ2-7, with D tentatively TRBD2 (5 bases). The CDR3 spans 13 residues. Deletions cut 3 bases from V and 6 bases from J, with 12 bases between. Germline CDR1 LNHDA, CDR2 SQIVND (reference sequence). The DNA for the CDR3 is TGTGCCAGTAGTATGTCTGGGAGCACCGAGCAGTACTTC. Amino acid sequence: CASSMSGSTEQYF.

J is TRBJ2-7 and V is TRBV12-3 or TRBV12-4; D gene uncertain. V gave up 3 bases and J gave up 5 bases, with 11 bases separating them. The CDR3 length is 13 residues. The CDR3 reads CASSFGAGNEQYF. DNA of the CDR3: TGTGCCAGCAGTTTCGGCGCAGGCAACGAGCAGTACTTC.

The chain joins TRBV11-3 to TRBJ1-4; 7 nucleotides agree with TRBD1. After removal of 2 bases from V and 3 bases from J, the junction contained 6 bases not matched to a gene. Germline CDR1 and CDR2: SGHNT and YENEEA. CDR3 size: 16 residues. The CDR3 region has the DNA TGTGCCAGCAGCTTACCGACAGGGAACTCTAATGAAAAACTGTTTTTT. It specifies CASSLPTGNSNEKLFF. The variable domain in full, completed from reference TRBV11-3 and TRBJ1-4, reads EAGVVQSPRYKIIEKKQPVAFWCNPISGHNTLYWYLQNLGQGPELLIRYENEEAVDDSQLPKDRFSAERLKGVDSTLKIQPAELGDSAVYLCASSLPTGNSNEKLFFGSGTQLSVL.

V gene TRBV3-1 (or the pseudogene TRBV3-2) combines with J gene TRBJ1-4, with D hard to call. Trimming stripped 3 bases from V and 7 bases from J, with 15 bases between. CDR1 is LGHDT, CDR2 YNNKEL, per germline (reference sequence). CDR3 length equals 15 residues. The CDR3 nucleotides are TGTGCCAGCAGCCACGCGGGCCGCCGGGGTGAAAAACTGTTTTTT. It specifies CASSHAGRRGEKLFF.

The chain is built from TRBV28 and TRBJ2-7; TRBD2 matches 10 bases. This CDR3 is 17 amino acids long. The germline V gene has CDR1 MDHEN and CDR2 SYDVKM. V shed 5 bases and J 3 bases; nucleotides not matched to a gene: 13. CDR3 nucleotides: TGTGCCAGCAGTCTCGGACTAGCGGTCAACCTAATCTACGAGCAGTACTTC. This codes for CASSLGLAVNLIYEQYF.

The chain employs TRBV6-4 and TRBJ1-2; 8 nucleotides line up with TRBD1. Germline V CDR1 and CDR2: MRHNA, SNTAGT. Trimming cost V 9 bases and J 4 bases; bases outside gene matches: 4. This CDR3 is 12 amino acids long. The CDR3 is CARTTGAYGYTF. The CDR3 coding sequence is TGTGCCAGAACGACAGGGGCCTATGGCTACACCTTC.

This sequence joins TRBV11-2 and TRBJ2-3, with TRBD2 identical over 9 bases. Germline V gene sequence: CDR1 SGHAT, CDR2 FQNNGV. This CDR3 region has 17 residues. J gave up 4 bases and V 5 bases, and 13 bases lay outside the gene matches. CDR3 DNA: TGTGCCAGCAGCCCCGATCTCTGGCGGGAGGGGGCAGATACGCAGTATTTT. Amino acids: CASSPDLWREGADTQYF. The variable domain in full, with the rest retrieved from reference TRBV11-2 and TRBJ2-3, is EAGVAQSPRYKIIEKRQSVAFWCNPISGHATLYWYQQILGQGPKLLIQFQNNGVVDDSQLPKDRFSAERLKGVDSTLKIQPAKLEDSAVYLCASSPDLWREGADTQYFGPGTRLTVL.

As concerns this clone: A read error may account for a junction end that differs from germline. The chain has TRBV28 and TRBJ2-2, with 9 bases identical to TRBD2. Per germline, CDR1 MDHEN and CDR2 SYDVKM. There are 15 residues in the CDR3. The CDR3 region is CASGLAGVGTGELFF. The DNA for the CDR3 is TGTGCCAGCGGTTTAGCGGGAGTGGGCACCGGGGAGCTGTTTTTT.

J is TRBJ2-7 and V is TRBV11-2, with TRBD2 matching 9 bases. The CDR3 contains 17 residues. Germline lookup yields CDR1 SGHAT and CDR2 FQNNGV. The V segment lost 0 bases and the J segment 4 bases; nucleotides outside the gene matches: 10. This CDR3 reads CASSLEGRASGTYEQYF. CDR3 in DNA: TGTGCCAGCAGCTTAGAGGGTCGGGCTAGCGGGACGTACGAGCAGTACTTC.

V is TRBV24-1 and J is TRBJ2-2, with TRBD2 matching 8 bases. This CDR3 has 18 residues. CDR1 is KGHDR and CDR2 is SFDVKD in the germline V gene. With 0 bases clipped from V and 4 bases from J, the junction kept 9 bases outside the gene matches. In DNA form, the CDR3 reads TGTGCCACCAGTGATTTGCCCTTAGCGGGAAGGGGCACCGGGGAGCTGTTTTTT. Its protein product is CATSDLPLAGRGTGELFF.

CDR3 nucleotide sequence: TGTGCCAGCAGCTTACGGGATAGGTCCCCCTACGAGCAGTACTTC. Translation gives CASSLRDRSPYEQYF. This chain connects TRBV7-9 to TRBJ2-7; perhaps TRBD2 as D (5 bases). The CDR3 has 15 amino acids. Trimming shortened V by 2 bases and J by 2 bases, and 13 bases separated the two germline ends. The germline CDR1 and CDR2 sequences are SEHNR and FQNEAQ (reference sequence). Using reference TRBV7-9 and TRBJ2-7 for the parts outside the CDR3, the full variable domain is DTGVSQNPRHKITKRGQNVTFRCDPISEHNRLYWYRQTLGQGPEFLTYFQNEAQLEKSRLLSDRFSAERPKGSFSTLEIQRTEQGDSAMYLCASSLRDRSPYEQYFGPGTRLTVT.

This clone was seen a single time. The chain couples TRBV29-1 to TRBJ1-2; TRBD1 might be the D (6 bases). The CDR3 contains 13 residues. The V gene lost 4 bases and the J gene lost 4 bases, with 13 bases spanning the gap. Germline CDR1 is SQVTM and CDR2 is ANQGSEA. The CDR3 DNA follows: TGCAGCGTTGCCACTGACAGGCTCTATGGCTACACCTTC. This encodes CSVATDRLYGYTF.

This chain uses TRBV6-1 with TRBJ1-5, with 7 bases aligning to TRBD1. CDR1 is MNHNS, CDR2 SASEGT, per germline. Trimming cost V 2 bases and J 4 bases; bases outside gene matches: 2. CDR3 length equals 14 residues. The CDR3 nucleotides are TGTGCCAGCAGTGAAACGACAGGGAATCAGCCCCAGCATTTT. This sequence encodes CASSETTGNQPQHF.

The genes are TRBV10-3 and TRBJ2-1, with no clear D. The CDR3 has 14 amino acids. Germline CDR1 and CDR2: ENHRY and SYGVKD. Between the trimmed V and J ends, which lost 0 bases and 4 bases, there was a span of 7 bases. The CDR3 is CAISESSSYNEQFF. CDR3 bases: TGTGCCATCAGTGAGTCAAGTAGTTACAATGAGCAGTTCTTC.

This clone occurred a few times. V and J are TRBV7-6 and TRBJ2-2; D perhaps matches TRBD2 (7 bases). CDR1 is SGHVS, CDR2 FNYEAQ, per germline. This CDR3 contains 16 residues. Trimming shortened V by 5 bases and J by 2 bases, and 15 bases separated the two germline ends. CDR3 DNA sequence: TGTGCCAGCAGCCCCCTAGGGGGGGAAAACACCGGGGAGCTGTTTTTT. This codes for CASSPLGGENTGELFF.

The CDR3 reads CASRQDAGDTIYF. The CDR3 nucleotides read TGTGCCAGCAGGCAGGACGCGGGGGACACCATATATTTT. The gene calls are TRBV6-6 and TRBJ1-3; perhaps TRBD1 as D (5 bases). V lost 6 bases to trimming and J lost 8 bases, with 14 bases between them. The CDR3 is 13 amino acids. Germline V CDR1 and CDR2: MNHNY, SVGAGI (reference sequence).

This clone was detected only once. This chain uses TRBV28 with TRBJ1-2; possible D gene TRBD1, 5 bases. This CDR3 is built from 14 residues. The germline CDR1 and CDR2 sequences are MDHEN and SYDVKM. Deletions cut 7 bases from V and 8 bases from J, with 20 bases between. The CDR3 DNA reads TGTGCCAGCACCCCCGGAGGGGCGAGTTTCGGCTACACCTTC. Encoded protein: CASTPGGASFGYTF.

The chain employs TRBV15 and TRBJ2-7, with TRBD1 matching over 8 bases. The CDR3 covers 15 residues. Germline V gene lookup returns CDR1 LNHNV and CDR2 YYDKDF (reference sequence). The V and J ends lost 1 base and 7 bases, in that order; junction bases with no gene match: 9. CDR3 DNA sequence: TGTGCCACCAGCAGAGCGACGACAGGGGCACGGGAGCAGTACTTC. The encoded protein is CATSRATTGAREQYF.

The genes are TRBV6-2 or TRBV6-3 and TRBJ2-3, with 7 bases matching TRBD2. The germline CDR1 and CDR2 sequences are MNHEY and SVGEGT. The V gene end was trimmed by 5 bases and the J gene end by 1 base; junction bases not matched to a gene: 6. This CDR3 has 15 amino acids. In nucleotides, the CDR3 is TGTGCCAGCAGTACCAGCGGGGACGGCACAGATACGCAGTATTTT. Amino acids: CASSTSGDGTDTQYF.

The gene calls are TRBV27 and TRBJ1-1, with TRBD1 identical over 11 bases. The germline V gene encodes CDR1 MNHEY and CDR2 SMNVEV (reference sequence). This CDR3 is 14 amino acids long. Trimming removed 6 bases from V and 5 bases from J; junction bases left unmatched: 5. CDR3 DNA: TGTGCCAGCAGACGAGGGACAGGGGGAACTGAAGCTTTCTTT. It yields the protein CASRRGTGGTEAFF.

The rearrangement uses TRBV15 and TRBJ2-1; 10 nucleotides agree with TRBD2. V trimming: 0 bases; J trimming: 10 bases; junction bases outside the gene matches: 18. This CDR3 has 19 amino acids. Germline CDR1 and CDR2: LNHNV and YYDKDF (reference sequence). The CDR3 protein is CATSRDVLQRAGGRSEQFF. CDR3 in DNA: TGTGCCACCAGCAGAGATGTTCTCCAACGAGCGGGAGGGCGGAGCGAGCAGTTCTTC.

This clone was seen just once. J is TRBJ2-5 and V is TRBV5-8; 9 bases align to TRBD1. The CDR3 has 17 amino acids. Germline V lookup: CDR1 SGHTS, CDR2 YDEGEE. V lost 0 bases and J lost 3; bases outside the gene matches: 9. CDR3 in amino acids: CASSLGPRDRVEETQYF. The CDR3 DNA follows: TGTGCCAGCAGCTTGGGCCCCCGGGACAGGGTCGAAGAGACCCAGTACTTC.

The rearrangement joins TRBV7-2 to TRBJ1-1; 11 bases are a match to TRBD1. This CDR3 comprises 14 residues. Germline lookup yields CDR1 SGHTA and CDR2 FQGNSA. V lost 5 bases and J lost 3; bases outside the gene matches: 2. The CDR3 here is CASSKDRGHTEAFF. The CDR3 region has the DNA TGTGCCAGCAGCAAGGACAGGGGGCACACTGAAGCTTTCTTT.

V is TRBV5-4 and J is TRBJ2-2; possibly TRBD1 for D (6 bases). The CDR3 runs 15 residues. V lost 0 bases and J 4 bases, leaving 10 bases between the germline ends. Germline V gene sequence: CDR1 SGHNT, CDR2 YYREEE (reference sequence). CDR3 protein: CASSLDREGTGELFF. As DNA, the CDR3 is TGTGCCAGCAGCTTGGACAGGGAAGGCACCGGGGAGCTGTTTTTT.

The chain employs TRBV6-6 and TRBJ1-2; possibly TRBD1 for D (5 bases). CDR1 is MNHNY and CDR2 is SVGAGI in the germline V gene (reference sequence). The V and J ends lost 0 bases and 4 bases respectively, with 12 bases between them. CDR3 length: 15 residues. In DNA, the CDR3 is TGTGCCAGCAGTTACTCGCGGGGCGTCGGCTATGGCTACACCTTC. Residues: CASSYSRGVGYGYTF.

The chain carries TRBV4-3 and TRBJ2-7, with D maybe TRBD2 (5 bases). Trimming pared 1 base from V and 3 bases from J, leaving 16 bases between. The CDR3 contains 16 residues. Per the germline V gene, CDR1 is LGHNA and CDR2 is YSLEER. As DNA, the CDR3 is TGCGCCAGCAGCCAAGGCAGGACCGGGGTATACTACGAGCAGTACTTC. Translating gives CASSQGRTGVYYEQYF.